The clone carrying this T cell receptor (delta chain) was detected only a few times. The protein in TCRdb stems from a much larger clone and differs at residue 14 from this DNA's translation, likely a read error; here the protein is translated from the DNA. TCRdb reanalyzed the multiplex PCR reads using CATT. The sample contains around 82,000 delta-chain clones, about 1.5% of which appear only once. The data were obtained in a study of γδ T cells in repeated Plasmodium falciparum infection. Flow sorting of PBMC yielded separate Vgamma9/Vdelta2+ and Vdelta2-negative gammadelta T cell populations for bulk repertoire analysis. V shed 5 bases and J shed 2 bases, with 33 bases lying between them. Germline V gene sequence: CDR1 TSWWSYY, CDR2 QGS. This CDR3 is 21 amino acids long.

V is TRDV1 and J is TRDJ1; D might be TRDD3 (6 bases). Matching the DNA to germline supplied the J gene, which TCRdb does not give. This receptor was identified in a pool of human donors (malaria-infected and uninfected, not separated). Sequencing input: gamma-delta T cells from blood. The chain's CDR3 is CALGPPWGRWGGAEETDKLIF. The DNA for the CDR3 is TGTGCTCTTGGGCCACCCTGGGGACGATGGGGGGGCGCGGAGGAAACCGATAAACTCATCTTT.